The 27 T cell receptor beta chains below come from one sample, sequenced in a study of high-grade serous ovarian cancer treatment subgroups. Assay used: immunoSEQ multiplex PCR; TCRdb lists only in-frame clones, some missing. The repertoire holds fewer than 4,500 clones, with approximately 80% as singletons. Tumor samples were obtained before definitive surgery or chemotherapy. The specimen sequenced was tumor tissue. Receptor source: a human donor with high-grade serous ovarian cancer.

The chain recombines TRBV4-1 with TRBJ2-7, with 9 bases fitting TRBD1. V was pared by 0 bases and J by 3 bases, with 6 bases of the junction left unmatched. CDR1 and CDR2 from the germline V gene are MGHRA and YSYEKL. This CDR3 is 16 amino acids long. CDR3 bases: TGCGCCAGCAGCCAAGATCGGACAGGGGTCCTCTACGAGCAGTACGTC. Amino acid sequence: CASSQDRTGVLYEQYV.

The V call is TRBV4-1, the J call TRBJ2-7; a possible D gene is TRBD1 (6 bases). Trimming pared 1 base from V and 7 bases from J, leaving 14 bases between. Germline values: CDR1 MGHRA, CDR2 YSYEKL. The CDR3 runs 14 residues. The CDR3 region is CASSQGQGIGEQYV. In DNA, the CDR3 is TGCGCCAGCAGCCAAGGGCAGGGGATCGGGGAGCAGTACGTC.

V and J are TRBV5-4 and TRBJ1-4; no reliable D call. V was trimmed by 3 bases and J by 6 bases, leaving 9 bases between them. Germline CDR1 and CDR2: SGHNT and YYREEE (reference sequence). This CDR3 is built from 13 residues. CDR3 coding DNA: TGTGCCAGCAGCTCTTCTCCGGATGAAAAACTGTTTTTT. Its protein product is CASSSSPDEKLFF.

This clone was seen a handful of times. This chain links TRBV4-1 with TRBJ2-1; 8 nucleotides line up with TRBD2. The CDR3 is 15 residues long. CDR1 and CDR2 from the germline V gene are MGHRA and YSYEKL. With 3 bases clipped from V and 8 bases from J, the junction kept 9 bases outside the gene matches. The CDR3 coding sequence is TGCGCCAGCAGCCACCCAGGACTAGCTAAACATGAGCAGTTCTTC. It encodes CASSHPGLAKHEQFF.

In its sample, this clone was seen once. CDR3 region: CASSSGLAGIYNEQFF. The CDR3, as DNA: TGTGCCAGCAGCTCGGGACTAGCGGGGATTTACAATGAGCAGTTCTTC. The chain combines TRBV5-6 with TRBJ2-1; 13 bases align to TRBD2. Germline V lookup: CDR1 SGHDT, CDR2 YYEEEE. V lost 3 bases to trimming and J lost 4 bases; unmatched junction nucleotides: 4. The CDR3 runs 16 residues.

The chain joins TRBV6-1 to TRBJ1-2; 8 positions agree with TRBD1. The CDR3 has 15 amino acids. From germline, CDR1 is MNHNS and CDR2 SASEGT. Trimming took 6 bases from V and 8 from J; bases not matched to a gene: 14. CDR3 bases: TGTGCCAGCAGCCAAACAACAGGCAGGGGGCAAGGCTACACCTTC. It codes for CASSQTTGRGQGYTF.

V is TRBV9 and J is TRBJ1-4; D unclear. The V gene's germline CDR1 is SGDLS and CDR2 YYNGEE. Trimming took off 3 bases at V and 6 bases at J, with 6 bases between the two ends. The CDR3 spans 12 residues. This chain's CDR3 is CASSGEDEKLFF. The CDR3 DNA sequence: TGTGCCAGCAGCGGGGAGGATGAAAAACTGTTTTTT.

The chain employs TRBV27 and TRBJ2-5; TRBD1 matches at 9 bases. The DNA matches TRBJ2-7 better at its end, which makes the J call doubtful. The length of the CDR3 is 14 residues. Germline CDR1 reads MNHEY; CDR2 reads SMNVEV (reference sequence). CDR3 loop: CASRKTGGSYEQYF. CDR3 nucleotide sequence: TGTGCCAGCAGGAAGACAGGGGGGTCCTACGAGCAGTACTTC.

This clone occurred once. The genes are TRBV5-1 and TRBJ2-2, with TRBD1 identical over 7 bases. J was trimmed by 1 base and V by 3 bases; bases with no gene match: 6. Looked up from germline, CDR1 is SGHRS and CDR2 is YFSETQ. The CDR3 sequence is 16 residues long. The CDR3 loop is CASSSPQGVNTGELFF. CDR3 coding DNA: TGCGCCAGCAGCTCCCCTCAGGGGGTGAACACCGGGGAGCTGTTTTTT.

The chain is built from TRBV6-1 and TRBJ2-5, with 9 bases fitting TRBD1. The CDR3 contains 14 residues. The V and J ends lost 6 bases and 5 bases, in that order; junction bases with no gene match: 7. Germline CDR1 is MNHNS and CDR2 is SASEGT. CDR3 coding DNA: TGTGCCAGCAGCTTGACAGGGGGACGGGAGACCCAGTACTTC. It yields the protein CASSLTGGRETQYF.

The chain joins TRBV15 to TRBJ1-2; D gene ambiguous. V was cut by 2 bases and J by 0 bases, with 22 bases left in between. The CDR3 contains 19 residues. CDR1 is LNHNV, CDR2 YYDKDF, per germline (reference sequence). The CDR3 is CATSRHLLAVAATNYGYTF. Here the CDR3 DNA reads TGTGCCACCAGCAGACACCTCCTAGCGGTGGCAGCGACTAACTATGGCTACACCTTC.

V usage is TRBV5-1 and J usage is TRBJ2-2; 8 bases line up with TRBD2. The trim removed 1 base at V and 2 bases at J, leaving 4 bases unmatched. CDR3 length equals 16 residues. Per the germline V gene, CDR1 is SGHRS and CDR2 is YFSETQ. CDR3 DNA sequence: TGCGCCAGCAGCTTGTTCGGGGGGGGAAACACCGGGGAGCTGTTTTTT. It codes for CASSLFGGGNTGELFF.

CDR3 sequence reads: CASSIEMVGGYTF. The DNA for the CDR3 is TGTGCCAGTAGTATAGAGATGGTCGGAGGCTACACCTTC. The chain is built from TRBV19 and TRBJ1-2; D unresolved. Trimming shortened V by 0 bases and J by 8 bases, and 10 bases separated the two germline ends. Germline CDR1 LNHDA, CDR2 SQIVND (reference sequence). CDR3 length: 13 amino acids.

V usage is TRBV6-1 and J usage is TRBJ2-7; TRBD2 aligns across 9 bases. The CDR3 contains 15 residues. The junction had 5 bases not matched to a gene; V was cut back by 4 bases and J by 1 base. Germline CDR1 is MNHNS and CDR2 is SASEGT. The CDR3 DNA reads as TGTGCCAGCAGTGCGACTAGCGGCAATTCCTACGAGCAGTACTTC. Its protein product is CASSATSGNSYEQYF.

Written as DNA, the CDR3 is TGCGCCAGCAGCCCCGGGACAGGGGTATACAATGAGCAGTTCTTC. Residues: CASSPGTGVYNEQFF. The J gene is TRBJ2-1, the V gene TRBV5-1, with 10 bases that match TRBD1. The J segment lost 4 bases and the V segment lost 4 bases, leaving 5 bases of the junction unmatched. The CDR3 has 15 amino acids. Germline lookup yields CDR1 SGHRS and CDR2 YFSETQ.

J is TRBJ1-2 and V is TRBV6-5, with 10 nucleotides matching TRBD1. V lost 6 bases and J lost 8; bases outside the gene matches: 6. This CDR3 is built from 13 residues. Germline lookup yields CDR1 MNHEY and CDR2 SVGAGI. The CDR3 DNA is TGTGCCAGCAGAACCGGGACAGGGGTGGGCTACACCTTC. It codes for CASRTGTGVGYTF.

This clone is judged large. The V call is TRBV30, the J call TRBJ2-7; no firm D call. Germline CDR1 is GTSNPN and CDR2 is SVGIG (reference sequence). V lost 3 bases, J lost 4 bases, and 16 bases lay in between. This CDR3 spans 14 amino acids. Here the CDR3 reads CAWSGTPRQYEQYV. CDR3 coding DNA: TGTGCCTGGAGCGGTACACCCAGGCAATACGAGCAGTACGTC.

In its sample, this clone was seen a few times. Other DNA sequences of this sample code for an identical CDR3. The chain combines TRBV7-6 with TRBJ2-2, with D possibly being TRBD2 (6 bases). There are 15 residues in the CDR3. V was trimmed by 5 bases and J by 3 bases, leaving 13 bases between them. CDR1 is SGHVS and CDR2 is FNYEAQ in the germline V gene. CDR3 coding DNA: TGTGCCAGCAGCGCCACCGGGACTCACACCGGGGAGCTGTTTTTT. This sequence encodes CASSATGTHTGELFF.

The V and J genes are TRBV6-4 and TRBJ2-1; D gene ambiguous. This CDR3 is 13 amino acids long. Germline V CDR1 and CDR2: MRHNA, SNTAGT. Trimming shortened V by 2 bases and J by 5 bases, and 7 bases separated the two germline ends. CDR3 nucleotides: TGTGCCAGCAGTGACGGCGCGAACAATGAGCAGTTCTTC. Translated: CASSDGANNEQFF.

This clone appeared a few times. The chain has TRBV2 and TRBJ1-1; no clear D. The CDR3 contains 12 residues. The germline gives CDR1 SNHLY, CDR2 FYNNEI. V lost 8 bases, J lost 1 base, and 8 bases lay in between. The CDR3 region has the DNA TGTGCCAGCGTTAAGGAGAACACTGAAGCTTTCTTT. Protein product: CASVKENTEAFF.

This chain joins TRBV30 and TRBJ2-5, with a weak D call TRBD2 (6 bases). Germline-derived CDR1 and CDR2 are GTSNPN and SVGIG (reference sequence). This CDR3 is 14 amino acids long. With 0 bases removed from V and 5 bases from J, the gap between germline ends came to 13 bases. CDR3 region: CAWSVPGSGETQYF. The CDR3 coding sequence is TGTGCCTGGAGTGTACCCGGGAGTGGGGAGACCCAGTACTTC.

V and J are TRBV27 and TRBJ2-3; D remains unclear. The CDR3 has 11 amino acids. Germline V lookup: CDR1 MNHEY, CDR2 SMNVEV (reference sequence). V was pared by 6 bases and J by 6 bases, with 7 bases between. CDR3 coding DNA: TGTGCCAGCAGCTTTAGGGATACGCAGTATTTT. This sequence encodes CASSFRDTQYF.

The chain combines TRBV10-3 with TRBJ1-1; TRBD1 might be the D (5 bases). The CDR3 extends over 15 amino acids. V lost 6 bases to trimming and J lost 2 bases, with 16 bases between them. Germline V gene sequence: CDR1 ENHRY, CDR2 SYGVKD. The CDR3 DNA reads TGTGCCATCAGCCCCTCAGGGACTATTAACACTGAAGCTTTCTTT. It codes for CAISPSGTINTEAFF.

The V gene is TRBV5-8, the J gene TRBJ2-7, with D possibly being TRBD2 (7 bases). V was shortened by 4 bases and J by 3 bases, with 26 bases between the two germline ends. The germline gives CDR1 SGHTS, CDR2 YDEGEE. The CDR3 loop spans 18 amino acids. CDR3 protein: CASSPPRAGGRWGYEQYV. In DNA form, the CDR3 reads TGTGCCAGCAGCCCACCACGGGCCGGGGGGCGATGGGGCTACGAGCAGTACGTC.

This clone occurred a few times. This chain connects TRBV4-1 to TRBJ2-1, with 10 bases fitting TRBD1. Germline V CDR1 and CDR2: MGHRA, YSYEKL. V lost 1 base, J lost 4 bases, and 4 bases stayed unmatched. The CDR3 is 16 amino acids. CDR3 residues: CASSQGTGGEYNEQFF. Written as DNA, the CDR3 is TGCGCCAGCAGCCAAGGGACAGGGGGGGAGTACAATGAGCAGTTCTTC.

This clone has more than one count but fewer than ten. The CDR3 protein is CASSPRFRPTSELSTDTQYF. Here the CDR3 DNA reads TGTGCCAGCAGCCCGAGGTTTCGGCCGACTAGCGAATTAAGCACAGATACGCAGTATTTT. The chain uses TRBV14 and TRBJ2-3; 8 nucleotides match TRBD2. Germline assignment: CDR1 SGHDN and CDR2 FVKESK. This CDR3 spans 20 amino acids. V lost 4 bases to trimming and J lost 0 bases; unmatched junction nucleotides: 18.

This clone was detected only a few times. This chain links TRBV27 with TRBJ2-7; possibly TRBD2 for D (5 bases). The V end was cut by 8 bases, the J end by 1 base, with 9 bases between. The CDR3 contains 12 residues. The V gene's germline CDR1 is MNHEY and CDR2 SMNVEV (reference sequence). Written as DNA, the CDR3 is TGTGCCAGCCGCGGGCTATCCTACGAGCAGTACTTC. Its protein product is CASRGLSYEQYF.